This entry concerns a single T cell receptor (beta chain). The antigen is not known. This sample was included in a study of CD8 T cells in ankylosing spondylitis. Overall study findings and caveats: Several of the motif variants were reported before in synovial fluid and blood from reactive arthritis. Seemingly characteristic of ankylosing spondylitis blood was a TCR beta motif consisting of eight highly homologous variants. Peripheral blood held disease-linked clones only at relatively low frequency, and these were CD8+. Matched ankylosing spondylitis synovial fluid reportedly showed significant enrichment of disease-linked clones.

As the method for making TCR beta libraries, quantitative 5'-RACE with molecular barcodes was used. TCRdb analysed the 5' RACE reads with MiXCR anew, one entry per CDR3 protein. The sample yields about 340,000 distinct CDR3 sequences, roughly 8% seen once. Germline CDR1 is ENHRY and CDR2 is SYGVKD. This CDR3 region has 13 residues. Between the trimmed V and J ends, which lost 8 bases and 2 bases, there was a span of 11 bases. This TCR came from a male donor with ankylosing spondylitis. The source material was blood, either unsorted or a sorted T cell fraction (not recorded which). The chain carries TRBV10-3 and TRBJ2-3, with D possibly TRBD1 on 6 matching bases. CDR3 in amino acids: CAIGQGTTDTQYF. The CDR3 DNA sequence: TGTGCCATCGGTCAGGGGACCACAGATACGCAGTATTTT.